This T cell receptor beta chain was profiled in a study of neurological immune-mediated disorders. This clonotype came up many times. TCRdb re-called the 5' RACE reads through MiXCR, storing one row per CDR3 protein. The sample gives around 64,000 distinct CDR3 sequences, more than 9.5% of which show up once; about 11% is in the top ten. This CDR3 has 15 amino acids. The V gene's germline CDR1 is ENHRY and CDR2 SYGVKD. V lost 2 bases and J lost 4; bases outside the gene matches: 2. From 2 million PBMCs stored at -80 C, the unsorted libraries were generated. This sequence joins TRBV10-3 and TRBJ1-5; the match to TRBD1 covers 10 bases. Sequences were obtained from PBMCs. The source is a woman aged 55 to 70 with HTLV-1-associated myelopathy (HAM/TSP). In DNA form, the CDR3 reads TGTGCCATCAGTGAGCAGGGACAGGGGAATCAGCCCCAGCATTTT. It translates to CAISEQGQGNQPQHF.